This TCR beta chain comes out of a study of blood T cell repertoires in COVID-19. Overall study context: Sites in the United States, Italy and Spain provided acute and convalescent COVID-19 samples. T cells, B-cell-depleted T cells, or PBMCs supplied cDNA or gDNA.

Clones were read by immunoSEQ multiplex PCR, and TCRdb kept only the in-frame ones, dropping some. The table records roughly 250,000 clones, approximately 89% of them present only once. CDR1 and CDR2 from the germline V gene are MGHRA and YSYEKL. There are 16 residues in the CDR3. V dropped 4 bases and J dropped 0; count of bases not matched to a gene: 3. J is TRBJ2-5 and V is TRBV4-1, with 12 bases matching TRBD2. This receptor was identified in a man aged 40-49 years who had recovered from COVID-19. The sequencing input was peripheral blood. This CDR3 reads CASSPGLAGHQETQYF. For the CDR3, the DNA is TGCGCCAGCAGCCCCGGACTAGCGGGGCACCAAGAGACCCAGTACTTC.